This T cell receptor beta chain appears in the sequencing data of a study of T-cell memory formation after mild COVID-19. General observations from the study: The SARS-CoV-2 specificity of second-wave clones reaching peak at day 37 remained unverified. Within pre-infection memory, some responding clones were found, suggesting cross-reactive memory joined.

The TCR alpha and TCR beta cDNA libraries, bearing sample barcodes and UMIs, were generated by 5'RACE using constant-segment primers. TCRdb called the 5' RACE reads again in MiXCR, with one record for every CDR3 protein. The sample has approximately 260,000 distinct CDR3 sequences, 16% seen once. For this clonotype: The antigen is not known.

The source is a man between 18 and 35 years old who had mild COVID-19 (a few samples of this study predate the infection). Cell type and time point are not known. The material sequenced was PBMCs or a T cell subset sorted from them (not recorded which).

CDR3 sequence: CASSSFLGGGPDTQYF. In DNA form, the CDR3 reads TGTGCCAGCAGCTCCTTCCTCGGCGGGGGCCCAGATACGCAGTATTTT. The V call is TRBV5-6, the J call TRBJ2-3; perhaps TRBD2 as D (7 bases). CDR3 length equals 16 residues. CDR1 SGHDT and CDR2 YYEEEE come from the germline V gene. Trimming removed 3 bases from V and 4 bases from J, with 18 bases in between.